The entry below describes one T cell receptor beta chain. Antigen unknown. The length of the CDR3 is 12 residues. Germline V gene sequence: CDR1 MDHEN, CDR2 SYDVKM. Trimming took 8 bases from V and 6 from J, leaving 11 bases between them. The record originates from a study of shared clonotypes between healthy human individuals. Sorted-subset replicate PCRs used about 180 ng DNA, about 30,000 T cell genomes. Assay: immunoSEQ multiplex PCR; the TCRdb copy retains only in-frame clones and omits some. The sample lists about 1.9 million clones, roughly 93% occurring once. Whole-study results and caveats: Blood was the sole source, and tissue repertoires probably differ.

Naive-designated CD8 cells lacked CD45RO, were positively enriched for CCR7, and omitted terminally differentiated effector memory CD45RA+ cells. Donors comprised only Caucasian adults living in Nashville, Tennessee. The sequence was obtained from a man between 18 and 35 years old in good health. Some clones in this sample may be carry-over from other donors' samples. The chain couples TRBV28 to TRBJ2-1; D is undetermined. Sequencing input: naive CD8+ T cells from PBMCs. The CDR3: CASFGWGNEQFF. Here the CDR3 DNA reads TGTGCCAGCTTCGGTTGGGGCAATGAGCAGTTCTTC.